The T cell receptor beta chain under discussion was sequenced for a study of a mutant IDH1 vaccine in newly diagnosed glioma. Across the study: Vaccines were begun 4-6 weeks after radiotherapy alone, or with temozolomide cycles. Mean patient age was around 40 years; approximately 62% were male and 37.5% female.

Comment on this clone: Its cognate antigen is unknown.

V lost 4 bases and J 4 bases, leaving 8 bases between the germline ends. This CDR3 contains 13 residues. Germline-derived CDR1 and CDR2 are PRHDT and FYEKMQ (reference sequence). The method was immunoSEQ multiplex PCR; TCRdb's version includes in-frame clones alone and lacks a portion of them. The sample has about 34,000 clones, 85% to 90% seen once. Time point: week 47, end of study. In the vaccine, a single dose held 300 ug of the mutant IDH1 20-mer peptide, along with topical imiquimod. This specimen consisted of PBMCs, obtained from a glioma patient whose treatment included an IDH1 peptide vaccine. This rearrangement joins TRBV13 to TRBJ1-5; D gene uncertain. The receptor's source is a woman in her 30s with glioma. The chain's CDR3 is CASSYGPNQPQHF. The CDR3 nucleotides are TGTGCCAGCAGCTACGGACCTAATCAGCCCCAGCATTTT.